This T cell receptor (beta chain) was found in a study of T cells in Graves' hyperthyroidism and ophthalmopathy. This CDR3 spans 14 amino acids. Germline loops: CDR1 LGHNT, CDR2 FRNRAP. V lost 1 base to trimming and J lost 1 base, with 5 bases between them. TCR beta CDR3 regions were amplified from RNA transcripts. The primer set for the first-round RT-PCR of the TCR CDR3 was HTBI. One entry per CDR3 protein results from TCRdb running MiXCR on the multiplex PCR reads. Among 200,000 to 250,000 distinct CDR3 sequences, about 25% were seen once, and the ten largest hold roughly 32%. A NOSPECS grade of at least 4, a Clinical Activity Score of at least 3 and duration under 3 months were recorded in ophthalmopathy patients. Ten or more counts support this clonotype.

Sample: blood. The chain carries TRBV12-5 and TRBJ1-5; possible D gene TRBD1, 5 bases. The sequence was collected from a woman aged 40 to 50 with Graves' ophthalmopathy. The DNA for the CDR3 is TGTGCTAGTGGTTTGGGGGGGAGCAATCAGCCCCAGCATTTT. It yields the protein CASGLGGSNQPQHF. Full variable domain (missing parts from reference TRBV12-5 and TRBJ1-5): DARVTQTPRHKVTEMGQEVTMRCQPILGHNTVFWYRQTMMQGLELLAYFRNRAPLDDSGMPKDRFSAEMPDATLATLKIQPSEPRDSAVYFCASGLGGSNQPQHFGDGTRLSIL.